The present entry profiles one T cell receptor beta chain with its context. V lost 9 bases to trimming and J lost 4 bases, with 15 bases between them. The CDR3 totals 13 residues. In germline, CDR1 is LNHDA, CDR2 SQIVND (reference sequence). This sample is drawn from a study of blood T cell repertoires in COVID-19. Study overall: Acute-phase and convalescent COVID-19 samples originated in the United States, Italy and Spain. T cells, B-cell-depleted T cells, or PBMCs supplied cDNA or gDNA.

Authors' analysis steps: Reference gene primer amplification gave nucleated cell count estimates. Assay used: immunoSEQ multiplex PCR; TCRdb lists only in-frame clones, some missing. D and trimming were read from the DNA, whereas the V and J calls and clone size are those reported in that table. The table shows about 200,000 clones, with approximately 84% occurring only once. This receptor was obtained from a human donor with acute or convalescent COVID-19. The donor label of this sample is uncertain. Sequenced sample: peripheral blood. The chain couples TRBV19 to TRBJ1-1; D might be TRBD1 (6 bases). CDR3 nucleotides: TGTGCCAGCCGGGAGGGGGGGACCACTGAAGCTTTCTTT. Translated: CASREGGTTEAFF.